This record looks at one T cell receptor beta chain sequence and its context. The antigen is unknown. This specimen belongs to a study of T cell responses to AZD1222 COVID-19 vaccine. General study points: Females made up more of the donors, who were largely white British, and clonal diversity may have come out too low. Spike-specific TCR breadth and depth both grew after two AZD1222 doses.

Profiled with immunoSEQ multiplex PCR; TCRdb holds only in-frame clones, not every one. This sample has fewer than 200,000 clones, with around 90% found just once. This CDR3 comprises 16 residues. The germline V gene encodes CDR1 PRHDT and CDR2 FYEKMQ (reference sequence). V lost 5 bases to trimming and J lost 4 bases; unmatched junction nucleotides: 12. Sequenced material: peripheral blood, taken 28 days after the second dose of the MenACWY control vaccine. The clonotype comes from an adult who received the MenACWY meningococcal vaccine as a control. The genes are TRBV13 and TRBJ1-2, with TRBD1 matching 8 bases. The CDR3 protein is CASSINQGAGGYGYTF. CDR3 sequence (DNA): TGTGCCAGCAGCATAAACCAGGGGGCGGGCGGCTATGGCTACACCTTC.